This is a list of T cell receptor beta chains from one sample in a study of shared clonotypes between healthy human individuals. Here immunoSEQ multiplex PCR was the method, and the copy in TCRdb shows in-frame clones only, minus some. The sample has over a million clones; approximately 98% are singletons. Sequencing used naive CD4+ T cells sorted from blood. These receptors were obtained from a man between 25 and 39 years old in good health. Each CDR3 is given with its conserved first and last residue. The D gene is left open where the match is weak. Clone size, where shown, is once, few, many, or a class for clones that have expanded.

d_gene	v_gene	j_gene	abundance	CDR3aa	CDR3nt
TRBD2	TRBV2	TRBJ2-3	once	CASSALSSGSFSHTQYF	TGTGCCAGCAGTGCCTTATCTAGCGGGAGTTTTAGCCATACGCAGTATTTT
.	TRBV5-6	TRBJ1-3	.	CASSLRQGYGNTIYF	TGTGCCAGCAGCTTGAGGCAGGGGTACGGAAACACCATATATTTT
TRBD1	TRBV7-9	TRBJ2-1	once	CASSFRGTEDNEQFF	TGTGCCAGCAGCTTTCGTGGGACAGAGGACAATGAGCAGTTCTTC
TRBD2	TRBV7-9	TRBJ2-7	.	CASSLRAGRRYEQYF	TGTGCCAGCAGCCTCCGAGCGGGGCGCCGCTACGAGCAGTACTTC
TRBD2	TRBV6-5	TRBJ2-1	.	CASRLGLAYNEQFF	TGTGCCAGCAGGTTGGGACTAGCCTACAATGAGCAGTTCTTC
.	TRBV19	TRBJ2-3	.	CASSRAGRGTDTQYF	TGTGCCAGTAGTAGGGCGGGGCGGGGCACAGATACGCAGTATTTT
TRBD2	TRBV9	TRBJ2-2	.	CASSPGRGGSDTGELFF	TGTGCCAGCAGCCCCGGGCGAGGCGGGAGTGACACCGGGGAGCTGTTTTTT
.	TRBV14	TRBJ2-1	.	CASSQEPEEQFF	TGTGCCAGCAGCCAAGAGCCCGAGGAGCAGTTCTTC
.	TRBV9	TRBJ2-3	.	CASSVAPVSTDTQYF	TGTGCCAGCAGCGTAGCTCCAGTGAGCACAGATACGCAGTATTTT
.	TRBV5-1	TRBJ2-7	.	CASRRDYEQYF	TGCGCCAGCAGGCGCGACTACGAGCAGTACTTC
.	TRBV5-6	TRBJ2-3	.	CASSLLALHSTDTQYF	TGTGCCAGCAGCTTGTTGGCCCTCCACAGCACAGATACGCAGTATTTT
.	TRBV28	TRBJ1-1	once	CASSDPSSTEAFF	TGTGCCAGCAGTGACCCCAGCAGCACTGAAGCTTTCTTT
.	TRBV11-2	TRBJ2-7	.	CASSLGAGGGYEQYF	TGTGCCAGCAGCTTAGGGGCAGGGGGAGGCTACGAGCAGTACTTC
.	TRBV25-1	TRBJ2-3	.	CASSDRGAGDTQYF	TGTGCCAGCAGTGACCGGGGGGCGGGGGATACGCAGTATTTT
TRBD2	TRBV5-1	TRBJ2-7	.	CASSPEGLAGAEQYF	TGCGCCAGCAGCCCAGAGGGACTAGCGGGAGCCGAGCAGTACTTC
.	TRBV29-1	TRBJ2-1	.	CSVSSDGYNEQFF	TGCAGCGTTTCGTCGGACGGTTACAATGAGCAGTTCTTC
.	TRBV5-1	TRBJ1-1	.	CASSLDRLNTEAFF	TGCGCCAGCAGCCTAGACAGACTGAACACTGAAGCTTTCTTT
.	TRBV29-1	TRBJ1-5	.	CSVGQGPNQPQHF	TGCAGCGTTGGGCAGGGCCCCAATCAGCCCCAGCATTTT
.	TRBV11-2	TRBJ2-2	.	CASSFERGTGELFF	TGTGCCAGCAGCTTCGAGCGTGGCACCGGGGAGCTGTTTTTT
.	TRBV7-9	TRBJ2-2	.	CASSLRTISLFF	TGTGCCAGCAGCTTGAGGACGATTAGCCTGTTTTTT
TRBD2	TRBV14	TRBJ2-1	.	CASSQLRAGGPFVQFF	TGTGCCAGCAGCCAACTACGAGCGGGAGGGCCGTTTGTGCAGTTCTTC
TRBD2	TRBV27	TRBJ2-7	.	CASSREGPSYEQYF	TGTGCCAGCAGTCGGGAGGGCCCATCCTACGAGCAGTACTTC
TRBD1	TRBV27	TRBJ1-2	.	CASSRQGEVYGYTF	TGTGCCAGCAGCAGACAGGGGGAAGTATATGGCTACACCTTC
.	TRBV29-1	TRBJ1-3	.	CSVEVSGNTIYF	TGCAGCGTTGAAGTATCTGGAAACACCATATATTTT